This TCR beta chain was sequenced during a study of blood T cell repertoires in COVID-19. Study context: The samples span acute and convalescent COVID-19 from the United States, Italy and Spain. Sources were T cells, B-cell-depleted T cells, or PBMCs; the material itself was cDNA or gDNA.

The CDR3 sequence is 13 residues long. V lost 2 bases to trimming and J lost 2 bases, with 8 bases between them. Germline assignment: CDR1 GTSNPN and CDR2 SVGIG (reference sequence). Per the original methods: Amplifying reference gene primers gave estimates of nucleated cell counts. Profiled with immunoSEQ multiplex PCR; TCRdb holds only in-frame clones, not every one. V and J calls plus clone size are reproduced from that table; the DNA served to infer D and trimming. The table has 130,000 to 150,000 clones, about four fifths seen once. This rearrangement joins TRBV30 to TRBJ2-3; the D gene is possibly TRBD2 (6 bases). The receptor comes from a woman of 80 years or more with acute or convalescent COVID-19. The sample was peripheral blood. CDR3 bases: TGTGCCTGGAGTCGGGGGTCCACAGATACGCAGTATTTT. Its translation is CAWSRGSTDTQYF.